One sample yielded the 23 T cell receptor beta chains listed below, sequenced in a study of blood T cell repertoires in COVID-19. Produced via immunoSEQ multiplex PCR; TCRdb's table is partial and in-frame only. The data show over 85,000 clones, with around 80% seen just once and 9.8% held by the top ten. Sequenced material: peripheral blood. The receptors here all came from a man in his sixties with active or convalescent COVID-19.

The CDR3: CASSYPQLAGVNEQFF. Here the CDR3 DNA reads TGTGCCAGCAGTTATCCCCAGCTAGCGGGAGTAAATGAGCAGTTCTTC. This chain links TRBV28 with TRBJ2-1; 10 bases agree with TRBD2. The CDR3 has 16 residues. V was clipped by 4 bases and J by 7 bases; unmatched bases: 10. Germline CDR1 reads MDHEN; CDR2 reads SYDVKM. The complete variable domain, with remaining parts taken from reference TRBV28 and TRBJ2-1, reads DVKVTQSSRYLVKRTGEKVFLECVQDMDHENMFWYRQDPGLGLRLIYFSYDVKMKEKGDIPEGYSVSREKKERFSLILESASTNQTSMYLCASSYPQLAGVNEQFFGPGTRLTVL.

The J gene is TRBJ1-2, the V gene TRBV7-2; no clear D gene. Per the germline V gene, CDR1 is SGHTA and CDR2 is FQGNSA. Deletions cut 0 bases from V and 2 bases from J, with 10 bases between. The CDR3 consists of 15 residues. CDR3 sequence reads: CASSLAETQNYGYTF. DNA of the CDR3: TGTGCCAGCAGCTTAGCCGAGACACAAAACTATGGCTACACCTTC.

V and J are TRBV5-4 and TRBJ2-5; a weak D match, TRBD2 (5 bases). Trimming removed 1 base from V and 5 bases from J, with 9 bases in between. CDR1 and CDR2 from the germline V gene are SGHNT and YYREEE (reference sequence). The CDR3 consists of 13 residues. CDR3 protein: CASSLPSKETQYF. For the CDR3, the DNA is TGTGCCAGCAGCTTGCCTAGCAAGGAGACCCAGTACTTC.

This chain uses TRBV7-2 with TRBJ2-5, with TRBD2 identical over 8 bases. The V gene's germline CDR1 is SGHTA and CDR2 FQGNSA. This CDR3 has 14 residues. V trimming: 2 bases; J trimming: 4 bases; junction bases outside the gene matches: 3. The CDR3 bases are TGTGCCAGCAGCTTAACCGGGAGGGGAGAGACCCAGTACTTC. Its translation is CASSLTGRGETQYF.

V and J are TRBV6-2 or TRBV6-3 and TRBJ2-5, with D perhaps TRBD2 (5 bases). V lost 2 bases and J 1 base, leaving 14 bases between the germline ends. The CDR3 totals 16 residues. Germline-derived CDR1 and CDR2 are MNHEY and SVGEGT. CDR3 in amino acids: CASSYMMWRAQETQYF. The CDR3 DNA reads TGTGCCAGCAGTTACATGATGTGGCGGGCCCAAGAGACCCAGTACTTC.

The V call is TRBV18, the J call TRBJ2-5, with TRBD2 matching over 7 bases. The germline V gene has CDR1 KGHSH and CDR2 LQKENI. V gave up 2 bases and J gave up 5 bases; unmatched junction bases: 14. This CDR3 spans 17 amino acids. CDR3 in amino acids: CASSPISSGQAGETQYF. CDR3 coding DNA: TGTGCCAGCTCACCAATATCTAGCGGCCAGGCTGGGGAGACCCAGTACTTC.

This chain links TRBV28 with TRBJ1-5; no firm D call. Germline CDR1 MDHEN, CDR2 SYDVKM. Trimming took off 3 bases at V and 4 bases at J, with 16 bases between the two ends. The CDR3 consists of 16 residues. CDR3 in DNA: TGTGCCAGCAGTTTGAGCACCTCACGGGTGAATCAGCCCCAGCATTTT. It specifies CASSLSTSRVNQPQHF.

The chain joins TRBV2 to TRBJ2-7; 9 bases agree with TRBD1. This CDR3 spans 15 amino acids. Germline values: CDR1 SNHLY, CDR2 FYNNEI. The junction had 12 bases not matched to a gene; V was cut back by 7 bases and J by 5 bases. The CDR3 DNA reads TGTGCCAGCAAAAGGGAAGGACAGGGGACTCACGAGCAGTACTTC. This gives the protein CASKREGQGTHEQYF.

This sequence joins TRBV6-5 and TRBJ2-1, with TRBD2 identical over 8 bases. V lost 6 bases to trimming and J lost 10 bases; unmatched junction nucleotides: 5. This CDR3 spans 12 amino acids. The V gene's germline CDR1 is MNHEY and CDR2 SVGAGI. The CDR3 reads CASRDSGVEQFF. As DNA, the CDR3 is TGTGCCAGCAGAGATAGCGGGGTAGAGCAGTTCTTC.

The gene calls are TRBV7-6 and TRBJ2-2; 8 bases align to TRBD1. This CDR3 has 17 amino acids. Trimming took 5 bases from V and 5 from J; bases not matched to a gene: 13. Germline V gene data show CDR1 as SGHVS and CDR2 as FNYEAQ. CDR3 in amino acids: CASSPTDRAIGTGELFF. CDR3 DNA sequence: TGTGCCAGCAGCCCTACGGACAGGGCGATAGGGACCGGGGAGCTGTTTTTT.

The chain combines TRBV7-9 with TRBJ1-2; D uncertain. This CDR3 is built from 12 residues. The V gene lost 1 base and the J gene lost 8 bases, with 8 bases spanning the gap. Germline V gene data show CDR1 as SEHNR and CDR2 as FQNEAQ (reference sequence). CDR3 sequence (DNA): TGTGCCAGCAGCTTAGATGCGTGGGGCTACACCTTC. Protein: CASSLDAWGYTF.

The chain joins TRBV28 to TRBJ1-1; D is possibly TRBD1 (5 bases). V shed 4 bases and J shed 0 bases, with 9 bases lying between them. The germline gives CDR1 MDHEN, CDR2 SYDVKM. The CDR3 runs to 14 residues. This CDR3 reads CASSWGGLNTEAFF. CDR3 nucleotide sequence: TGTGCCAGCAGTTGGGGGGGACTGAACACTGAAGCTTTCTTT.

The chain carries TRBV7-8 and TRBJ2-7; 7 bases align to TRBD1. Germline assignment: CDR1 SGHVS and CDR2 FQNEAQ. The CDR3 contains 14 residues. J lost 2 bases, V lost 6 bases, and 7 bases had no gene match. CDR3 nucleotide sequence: TGTGCCAGCAGAGCCGCCGGGACAGCCTACGAGCAGTACTTC. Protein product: CASRAAGTAYEQYF.

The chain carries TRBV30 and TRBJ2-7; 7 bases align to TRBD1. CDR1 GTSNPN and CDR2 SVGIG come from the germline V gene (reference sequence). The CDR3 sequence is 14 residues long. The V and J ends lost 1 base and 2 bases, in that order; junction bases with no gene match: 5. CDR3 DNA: TGTGCCTGGAGTGGACAGGGAATTACCTACGAGCAGTACTTC. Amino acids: CAWSGQGITYEQYF.

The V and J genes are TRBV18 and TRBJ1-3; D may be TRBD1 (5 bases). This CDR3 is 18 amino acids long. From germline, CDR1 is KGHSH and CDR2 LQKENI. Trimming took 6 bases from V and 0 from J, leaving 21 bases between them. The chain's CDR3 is CASSQGGFRTVSGNTIYF. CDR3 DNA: TGTGCCAGCTCTCAGGGAGGATTCCGGACGGTCTCTGGAAACACCATATATTTT.

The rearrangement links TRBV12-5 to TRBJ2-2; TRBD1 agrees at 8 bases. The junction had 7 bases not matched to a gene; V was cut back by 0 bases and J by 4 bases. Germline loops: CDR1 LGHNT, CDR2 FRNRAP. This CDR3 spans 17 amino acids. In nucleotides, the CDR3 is TGTGCTAGTGGTTTGGTACGGGTCAGGGGGCTCACCGGGGAGCTGTTTTTT. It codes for CASGLVRVRGLTGELFF.

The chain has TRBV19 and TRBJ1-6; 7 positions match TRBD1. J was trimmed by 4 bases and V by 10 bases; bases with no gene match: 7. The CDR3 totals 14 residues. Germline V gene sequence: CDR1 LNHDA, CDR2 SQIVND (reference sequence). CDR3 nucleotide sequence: TGTGCCACAGCGACAGGGACTTATAATTCACCCCTCCACTTT. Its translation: CATATGTYNSPLHF. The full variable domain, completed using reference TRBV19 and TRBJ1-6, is DGGITQSPKYLFRKEGQNVTLSCEQNLNHDAMYWYRQDPGQGLRLIYYSQIVNDFQKGDIAEGYSVSREKKESFPLTVTSAQKNPTAFYLCATATGTYNSPLHFGNGTRLTVT.

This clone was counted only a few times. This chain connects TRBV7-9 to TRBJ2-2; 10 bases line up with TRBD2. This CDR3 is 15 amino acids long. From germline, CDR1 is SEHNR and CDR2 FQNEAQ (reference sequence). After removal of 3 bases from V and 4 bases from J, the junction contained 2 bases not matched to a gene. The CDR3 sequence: CASSFLAGATGELFF. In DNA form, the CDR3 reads TGTGCCAGCAGCTTCCTAGCGGGAGCCACCGGGGAGCTGTTTTTT.

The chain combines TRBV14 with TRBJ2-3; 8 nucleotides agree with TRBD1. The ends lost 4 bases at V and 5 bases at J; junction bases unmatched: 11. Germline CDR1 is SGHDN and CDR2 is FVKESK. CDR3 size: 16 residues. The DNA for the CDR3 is TGTGCCAGCAGCCGAACCGGGACAGGCTTTGGAGATACGCAGTATTTT. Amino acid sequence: CASSRTGTGFGDTQYF.

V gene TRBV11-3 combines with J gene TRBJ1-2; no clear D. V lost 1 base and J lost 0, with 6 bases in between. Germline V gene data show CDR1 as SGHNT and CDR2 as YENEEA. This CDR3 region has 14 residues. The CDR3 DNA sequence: TGTGCCAGCAGCTTAGGGCGGACTAACTATGGCTACACCTTC. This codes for CASSLGRTNYGYTF.

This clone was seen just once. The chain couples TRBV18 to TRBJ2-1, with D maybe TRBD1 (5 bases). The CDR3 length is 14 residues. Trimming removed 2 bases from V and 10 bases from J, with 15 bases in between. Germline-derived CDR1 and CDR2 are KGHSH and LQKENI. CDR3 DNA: TGTGCCAGCTCACCAGGGGCCGAGTTACAGGAGCAGTTCTTC. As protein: CASSPGAELQEQFF.

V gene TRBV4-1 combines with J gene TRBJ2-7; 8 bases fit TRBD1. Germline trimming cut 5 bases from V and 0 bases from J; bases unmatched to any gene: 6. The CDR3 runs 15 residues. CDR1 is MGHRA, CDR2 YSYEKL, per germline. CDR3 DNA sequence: TGCGCCAGCAGCAAAGGACAGGGCCCCTCCTACGAGCAGTACTTC. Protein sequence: CASSKGQGPSYEQYF.

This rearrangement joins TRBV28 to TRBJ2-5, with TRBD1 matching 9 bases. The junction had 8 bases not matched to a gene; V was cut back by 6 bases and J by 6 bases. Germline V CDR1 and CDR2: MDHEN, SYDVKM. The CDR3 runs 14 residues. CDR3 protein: CASRPPGQGQTQYF. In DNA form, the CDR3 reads TGTGCCAGCAGACCTCCGGGACAGGGACAGACCCAGTACTTC.